This passage covers 26 T cell receptor beta chains from one sample sequenced in a study of tumor-infiltrating lymphocytes in localized non-small cell lung cancer. Here immunoSEQ multiplex PCR was the method, and the copy in TCRdb shows in-frame clones only, minus some. The sample includes 5,500 to 8,000 clones, roughly 71% of them seen just once. Material for sequencing was lung tumor tissue. The receptors here all came from a human donor with non-small cell lung cancer.

This clone was detected only a few times. The V gene is TRBV7-9, the J gene TRBJ1-5; 7 bases match TRBD1. This CDR3 is built from 13 residues. Germline CDR1 reads SEHNR; CDR2 reads FQNEAQ (reference sequence). The ends lost 5 bases at V and 5 bases at J; junction bases unmatched: 3. CDR3 nucleotides: TGTGCCAGCAGCCGGACAGGAGATCAGCCCCAGCATTTT. Its translation is CASSRTGDQPQHF.

V is TRBV6-4 and J is TRBJ2-1; TRBD2 aligns across 8 bases. The CDR3 totals 14 residues. The V gene's germline CDR1 is MRHNA and CDR2 SNTAGT. V shed 6 bases and J 8 bases; nucleotides not matched to a gene: 9. The CDR3, as DNA: TGTGCCAGCAGGGCCGGGGGGGCAGGCGATGAGCAGTTCTTC. It yields the protein CASRAGGAGDEQFF.

This clone has more than one count but fewer than ten. This chain links TRBV19 with TRBJ2-7; D might be TRBD2 (5 bases). The CDR3 runs to 14 residues. CDR1 and CDR2 (germline): LNHDA, SQIVND (reference sequence). V was cut by 3 bases and J by 2 bases, with 11 bases left in between. CDR3 sequence reads: CASSIGADTYEQYF. CDR3 DNA sequence: TGTGCCAGTAGTATCGGAGCGGATACCTACGAGCAGTACTTC.

This clone rates as medium-sized. The rearrangement uses TRBV29-1 and TRBJ2-7; D perhaps matches TRBD2 (6 bases). CDR3 size: 12 residues. Germline V gene data show CDR1 as SQVTM and CDR2 as ANQGSEA. V lost 7 bases and J 3 bases, leaving 13 bases between the germline ends. The CDR3 DNA sequence: TGCAGCGCGGGACTTTCCCGCTACGAGCAGTACTTC. It specifies CSAGLSRYEQYF.

The chain carries TRBV15 and TRBJ1-5; D is unclear. The CDR3 consists of 14 residues. V dropped 1 base and J dropped 2 bases, with 6 bases sitting between them. Looked up from germline, CDR1 is LNHNV and CDR2 is YYDKDF (reference sequence). The CDR3 here is CATSRVAGNQPQHF. The DNA of the CDR3 is TGTGCCACCAGCAGAGTTGCGGGCAATCAGCCCCAGCATTTT.

This chain joins TRBV30 and TRBJ2-7; TRBD1 matches at 9 bases. After removal of 6 bases from V and 2 bases from J, the junction contained 2 bases not matched to a gene. This CDR3 spans 12 amino acids. Germline-derived CDR1 and CDR2 are GTSNPN and SVGIG (reference sequence). In nucleotides, the CDR3 is TGTGCCTGTGACAGGGGGGCCTACGAGCAGTACTTC. Protein: CACDRGAYEQYF.

V gene TRBV6-6 combines with J gene TRBJ2-3; D gene ambiguous. The ends were cut back, 6 bases at V and 11 bases at J, with 12 bases in the middle. Germline V gives CDR1 MNHNY, CDR2 SVGAGI (reference sequence). The length of the CDR3 is 11 residues. This CDR3 is CASSRTDEQYF. The CDR3 DNA reads as TGTGCCAGCAGCCGCACAGATGAGCAGTATTTT.

The V gene is TRBV11-2, the J gene TRBJ2-3; D uncertain. The CDR3 is 12 residues long. V was cut by 3 bases and J by 0 bases, with 1 base left in between. The germline V gene encodes CDR1 SGHAT and CDR2 FQNNGV. The CDR3 DNA reads TGTGCCAGCAGCTTTAGCACAGATACGCAGTATTTT. This encodes CASSFSTDTQYF.

The chain employs TRBV10-3 and TRBJ1-5; D is uncertain. The CDR3 runs 15 residues. Germline V lookup: CDR1 ENHRY, CDR2 SYGVKD. V lost 10 bases, J lost 1 base, and 17 bases lay in between. The CDR3, as DNA: TGTGCCACCGCCAGCGGTACTGGGAGCAATCAGCCCCAGCATTTT. Residues: CATASGTGSNQPQHF.

This chain joins TRBV27 and TRBJ2-4; tentatively, D is TRBD1 (5 bases). CDR3 length: 16 amino acids. V lost 0 bases, J lost 0 bases, and 9 bases lay in between. Germline V gene sequence: CDR1 MNHEY, CDR2 SMNVEV (reference sequence). CDR3 nucleotides: TGTGCCAGCAGTTTATCCCGACAGCTAGCCAAAAACATTCAGTACTTC. It yields the protein CASSLSRQLAKNIQYF.

The CDR3 nucleotides are TGTGCCAGCAGCCTAGGGGCTAGCGGGGTCGAGACCCAGTACTTC. Protein product: CASSLGASGVETQYF. The chain links TRBV4-2 to TRBJ2-5, with 9 bases that match TRBD2. Germline V lookup: CDR1 LGHNA, CDR2 YNFKEQ. The CDR3 has 15 amino acids. V lost 4 bases to trimming and J lost 5 bases; unmatched junction nucleotides: 8.

The rearrangement links TRBV6-6 to TRBJ2-2; TRBD1 matches 10 bases. Germline-derived CDR1 and CDR2 are MNHNY and SVGAGI (reference sequence). V was clipped by 5 bases and J by 4 bases; unmatched bases: 7. The CDR3 spans 16 residues. The CDR3 DNA reads as TGTGCCAGCAGTACCGACAGGGGGCGCGGCACCGGGGAGCTGTTTTTT. It translates to CASSTDRGRGTGELFF.

This chain joins TRBV6-6 and TRBJ1-3; 7 bases match TRBD1. Per germline, CDR1 MNHNY and CDR2 SVGAGI (reference sequence). The CDR3 totals 14 residues. V was clipped by 6 bases and J by 1 base; unmatched bases: 3. CDR3 loop: CASRETGSGNTIYF. In DNA form, the CDR3 reads TGTGCCAGCAGGGAGACAGGGTCTGGAAACACCATATATTTT.

This chain joins TRBV4-1 and TRBJ1-3; D gene uncertain. V was trimmed by 4 bases and J by 0 bases, leaving 16 bases between them. Germline V gene sequence: CDR1 MGHRA, CDR2 YSYEKL. The CDR3 is 17 amino acids. CDR3 protein: CASSPDGLLNSGNTIYF. The DNA for the CDR3 is TGCGCCAGCAGCCCCGATGGCTTACTCAACTCTGGAAACACCATATATTTT.

A word on this clone: The junction differs from germline at one of its ends, possibly a read error. The chain is built from TRBV11-2 and TRBJ2-1; D remains unclear. Looked up from germline, CDR1 is SGHAT and CDR2 is FQNNGV. This CDR3 has 13 residues. The CDR3 sequence is CASSLEPIKEQFF. CDR3 nucleotides: TGTGCCAGCAGCCTAGAGCCGATTAAGGAGCAGTTCTTC.

The chain combines TRBV14 with TRBJ2-7, with 8 nucleotides matching TRBD1. CDR1 and CDR2 (germline): SGHDN, FVKESK. V lost 1 base to trimming and J lost 3 bases; unmatched junction nucleotides: 11. The CDR3 length is 17 residues. CDR3 amino acids: CASSQAGQGIKNYEQYF. For the CDR3, the DNA is TGTGCCAGCAGCCAAGCAGGACAGGGCATAAAAAACTACGAGCAGTACTTC.

The chain uses TRBV5-8 and TRBJ1-5, with TRBD1 matching over 9 bases. Looked up from germline, CDR1 is SGHTS and CDR2 is YDEGEE. The trim removed 2 bases at V and 4 bases at J, leaving 16 bases unmatched. The CDR3 length is 19 residues. The CDR3 DNA is TGTGCCAGCAGCTTTGATGGGACAGGGAACAGGGTAGGGAATCAGCCCCAGCATTTT. It codes for CASSFDGTGNRVGNQPQHF.

This chain uses TRBV30 with TRBJ1-6, with D perhaps TRBD1 (5 bases). Germline V gene data show CDR1 as GTSNPN and CDR2 as SVGIG (reference sequence). The CDR3 is 13 residues long. Trimming stripped 5 bases from V and 6 bases from J, with 11 bases between. CDR3 nucleotide sequence: TGTGCCTGGGCCGGGACGACTAATTCACCCCTCCACTTT. Encoded protein: CAWAGTTNSPLHF.

This rearrangement joins TRBV4-3 to TRBJ1-2; weak D call: TRBD1 (5 bases). Trimming removed 4 bases from V and 4 bases from J, with 25 bases in between. Germline-derived CDR1 and CDR2 are LGHNA and YSLEER. This CDR3 region has 18 residues. The CDR3 DNA is TGCGCCAGCAGCCCACAGGACAACTCCCAAAGCCTTCCCTATGGCTACACCTTC. This codes for CASSPQDNSQSLPYGYTF.

V and J are TRBV19 and TRBJ2-3, with D possibly TRBD2 on 6 matching bases. The V end lost 0 bases, the J end lost 5 bases, and 6 bases lay between the germline ends. This CDR3 region has 13 residues. CDR1 and CDR2 (germline): LNHDA, SQIVND (reference sequence). The CDR3 reads CASSIERGDTQYF. The CDR3 DNA is TGTGCCAGTAGTATAGAGCGGGGAGATACGCAGTATTTT.

This clone was seen more than once but under ten times. The rearrangement uses TRBV14 and TRBJ2-7, with 8 bases aligning to TRBD2. The CDR3 has 15 amino acids. Germline V gene data show CDR1 as SGHDN and CDR2 as FVKESK. Trimming took 4 bases from V and 7 from J; bases not matched to a gene: 12. Here the CDR3 DNA reads TGTGCCAGCAGCCCCTCACGGGGGGGTATGTTAGAGCAGTACTTC. It yields the protein CASSPSRGGMLEQYF.

This chain connects TRBV7-2 to TRBJ2-7, with D possibly being TRBD2 (7 bases). The germline CDR1 and CDR2 sequences are SGHTA and FQGNSA. This CDR3 is 16 amino acids long. The V gene lost 1 base and the J gene lost 0 bases, with 13 bases spanning the gap. The CDR3 spells CASSLGGGLSSYEQYF. For the CDR3, the DNA is TGTGCCAGCAGCTTAGGGGGGGGCCTAAGCTCCTACGAGCAGTACTTC.

V gene TRBV19 combines with J gene TRBJ2-5, with 8 bases lining up with TRBD1. Per the germline V gene, CDR1 is LNHDA and CDR2 is SQIVND (reference sequence). The ends lost 6 bases at V and 11 bases at J; junction bases unmatched: 14. There are 14 residues in the CDR3. CDR3: CASSTGTGKREQYF. The CDR3 DNA sequence: TGTGCCAGTAGCACCGGGACAGGAAAAAGGGAGCAGTACTTC.

V gene TRBV6-5 combines with J gene TRBJ1-1; unclear D gene. Trimming took 2 bases from V and 7 from J, leaving 14 bases between them. The CDR3 loop spans 14 amino acids. Germline V gene data show CDR1 as MNHEY and CDR2 as SVGAGI. CDR3 loop: CASSYRVDSVEAFF. CDR3 DNA sequence: TGTGCCAGCAGTTACCGTGTGGATTCAGTTGAAGCTTTCTTT.

The genes are TRBV18 and TRBJ1-2; D is possibly TRBD1 (5 bases). V was trimmed by 3 bases and J by 1 base, leaving 18 bases between them. Germline V CDR1 and CDR2: KGHSH, LQKENI. The CDR3 is 17 amino acids. This chain's CDR3 is CASSPPPQTARNYGYTF. The CDR3, as DNA: TGTGCCAGCTCACCCCCACCTCAGACAGCCCGTAACTATGGCTACACCTTC.

The chain links TRBV6-5 to TRBJ2-2, with TRBD2 matching 8 bases. V trimming: 6 bases; J trimming: 6 bases; junction bases outside the gene matches: 3. This CDR3 spans 13 amino acids. Germline V gives CDR1 MNHEY, CDR2 SVGAGI. CDR3 amino acids: CASRLGLAGELFF. The DNA of the CDR3 is TGTGCCAGCAGACTGGGACTAGCCGGGGAGCTGTTTTTT.